This TCR beta chain was profiled in a study of beta chain features in type 1 diabetes. Whole-study context: Sorted cells examined across all samples numbered 107,917,701. General study points: Researchers report that Type 1 diabetes patients had moderately but significantly shorter TCRB CDR3s across all four CD4+ subsets. Patients' naive, central memory and Treg TCRB repertoires seemed closer to one another than those of healthy donors. Shorter templates might be favored by PCR, equally in patients and controls.

On this clone itself: Its matching antigen is unknown.

All of the isolated RNA was reverse transcribed, so expressed TCRB transcripts were sequenced. Roughly 3.6 million reads per sample were averaged for naive, central memory and regulatory samples. Sequencing was performed with immunoSEQ multiplex PCR; in TCRdb, only in-frame clones are kept and a portion is missing. This sample has 93,000 or so clones, with under 30% found just once. This CDR3 contains 13 residues. V dropped 6 bases and J dropped 8; count of bases not matched to a gene: 9. Per the germline V gene, CDR1 is LNHDA and CDR2 is SQIVND (reference sequence). The clonotype comes from a young woman with type 1 diabetes. The chain combines TRBV19 with TRBJ1-2, with TRBD1 matching 7 bases. Sequenced input: central memory CD4+ T cells from blood. CDR3 amino acids: CASRPGQIRGYTF. CDR3 in DNA: TGTGCCAGTAGGCCGGGACAGATCCGGGGCTACACCTTC.